This is a list of T cell receptor beta chains from one sample in a study of T-cell memory formation after mild COVID-19. TCRdb ran MiXCR on the 5' RACE reads and lists one entry per CDR3 protein. The data contain 140,000 to 150,000 distinct CDR3 sequences, under 25% of them singletons. The material sequenced was PBMCs or a T cell subset sorted from them (not recorded which). The receptors here all came from an adult woman who had mild COVID-19 (a few samples of this study predate the infection). Cell type and time point are not known. Both conserved end residues are part of each CDR3. The order of the fields is D gene, J gene, V gene, CDR3 length, clone size, CDR3 DNA, CDR3 protein. The D gene is left open where the match is weak. Expanded clones get a size class; other rows say once, few or many, or leave the size out.

d_gene: TRBD2; j_gene: TRBJ2-2; v_gene: TRBV12-3/TRBV12-4; len: 14; abundance: .; CDR3nt: TGTGCCAGCAGTCCGGGACTAGTAACCGGGGAGCTGTTTTTT; CDR3aa: CASSPGLVTGELFF
d_gene: .; j_gene: TRBJ2-3; v_gene: TRBV14; len: 15; abundance: .; CDR3nt: TGTGCCAGCAGCATCCAGGGGCTTAGCACAGATACGCAGTATTTT; CDR3aa: CASSIQGLSTDTQYF
d_gene: .; j_gene: TRBJ2-4; v_gene: TRBV11-2; len: 16; abundance: .; CDR3nt: TGTGCCAGCAGCCGATCTCCAGGGCAGGCTCAAAACATTCAGTACTTC; CDR3aa: CASSRSPGQAQNIQYF
d_gene: .; j_gene: TRBJ1-3; v_gene: TRBV10-2; len: 17; abundance: .; CDR3nt: TGCGCCAGCAGTGACCTACAGGGACGGGGCTTCGGAAACACCATATATTTT; CDR3aa: CASSDLQGRGFGNTIYF
d_gene: .; j_gene: TRBJ2-1; v_gene: TRBV5-1; len: 14; abundance: few; CDR3nt: TGCGCCAGCAGCTTGCAGGTTTCAGGGAATGAGCAGTTCTTC; CDR3aa: CASSLQVSGNEQFF
d_gene: .; j_gene: TRBJ1-4; v_gene: TRBV2; len: 13; abundance: once; CDR3nt: TGTGCCAGCACCCCGGGGGGAAGAGAAAAACTGTTTTTT; CDR3aa: CASTPGGREKLFF
d_gene: .; j_gene: TRBJ1-2; v_gene: TRBV5-5; len: 13; abundance: few; CDR3nt: TGTGCCAGCAGCTTTCCGGGAGGCTATGGCTACACCTTC; CDR3aa: CASSFPGGYGYTF
d_gene: .; j_gene: TRBJ2-7; v_gene: TRBV5-1; len: 14; abundance: few; CDR3nt: TGCGCCAGCAGCTCTCCGGACAGACCCTCCGAGCAGTACTTC; CDR3aa: CASSSPDRPSEQYF
d_gene: .; j_gene: TRBJ2-1; v_gene: TRBV5-4; len: 13; abundance: .; CDR3nt: TGTGCCAGCAGCTCCGCGCCTGACAATGAGCAGTTCTTC; CDR3aa: CASSSAPDNEQFF
d_gene: TRBD2; j_gene: TRBJ2-3; v_gene: TRBV7-6; len: 17; abundance: many; CDR3nt: TGTGCCAGCAGCTTAGGCCCGGAGGCTAGCGGGAGAGATACGCAGTATTTT; CDR3aa: CASSLGPEASGRDTQYF
d_gene: .; j_gene: TRBJ2-1; v_gene: TRBV24-1; len: 15; abundance: .; CDR3nt: TGTGCCACCAGTGGGGGGTCCAGGAGGTACAATGAGCAGTTCTTC; CDR3aa: CATSGGSRRYNEQFF
d_gene: TRBD2; j_gene: TRBJ2-5; v_gene: TRBV11-1; len: 16; abundance: few; CDR3nt: TGTGCCAGCAGCTTGAGACTAGCGGGGCTCCAAGAGACCCAGTACTTC; CDR3aa: CASSLRLAGLQETQYF
d_gene: .; j_gene: TRBJ1-3; v_gene: TRBV5-1; len: 13; abundance: few; CDR3nt: TGCGCCAGCAGCTCAGAAGCTGGAAACACCATATATTTT; CDR3aa: CASSSEAGNTIYF
d_gene: TRBD1; j_gene: TRBJ2-1; v_gene: TRBV7-8; len: 14; abundance: .; CDR3nt: TGTGCCAGCAGCACCAGGGGGTCCTGGAATGAGCAGTTCTTC; CDR3aa: CASSTRGSWNEQFF
d_gene: .; j_gene: TRBJ1-5; v_gene: TRBV7-2; len: 13; abundance: .; CDR3nt: TGTGCCAGCAGCTCCGTAGTCTTGGCGCCCCAGCATTTT; CDR3aa: CASSSVVLAPQHF
d_gene: .; j_gene: TRBJ2-5; v_gene: TRBV7-2; len: 14; abundance: few; CDR3nt: TGTGCCAGCGCCATACAGGGTGTTGGAGAGACCCAGTACTTC; CDR3aa: CASAIQGVGETQYF
d_gene: .; j_gene: TRBJ2-7; v_gene: TRBV7-2; len: 15; abundance: .; CDR3nt: TGTGCCAGCAGCCGGGGGGAGGGGGTCTCCTACGAGCAGTACTTC; CDR3aa: CASSRGEGVSYEQYF
d_gene: .; j_gene: TRBJ2-7; v_gene: TRBV2; len: 14; abundance: .; CDR3nt: TGTGCCAGCAGTGAAGGACGGCCTAAGCACGAGCAGTACTTC; CDR3aa: CASSEGRPKHEQYF
d_gene: .; j_gene: TRBJ1-1; v_gene: TRBV5-1; len: 14; abundance: many; CDR3nt: TGCGCCAGCAGCTGGGGACACGCGAACACTGAAGCTTTCTTT; CDR3aa: CASSWGHANTEAFF
d_gene: TRBD2; j_gene: TRBJ2-7; v_gene: TRBV7-8; len: 14; abundance: few; CDR3nt: TGTGCCAGCACGCCTCTAGCGGTAGCCTACGAGCAGTACTTC; CDR3aa: CASTPLAVAYEQYF
d_gene: .; j_gene: TRBJ2-7; v_gene: TRBV12-3/TRBV12-4; len: 13; abundance: few; CDR3nt: TGTGCCAGCAGTTTGTCTGGGCAGGGCGAGCAGTACTTC; CDR3aa: CASSLSGQGEQYF
d_gene: .; j_gene: TRBJ1-5; v_gene: TRBV12-3/TRBV12-4; len: 14; abundance: .; CDR3nt: TGTGCCAGCAGTTTGGGTTCGGGCAATCAGCCCCAGCATTTT; CDR3aa: CASSLGSGNQPQHF
d_gene: TRBD2; j_gene: TRBJ2-2; v_gene: TRBV11-2; len: 15; abundance: .; CDR3nt: TGTGCCAGCAGCTTTTTAGCGGGGGGCACCGGGGAGCTGTTTTTT; CDR3aa: CASSFLAGGTGELFF
d_gene: .; j_gene: TRBJ1-3; v_gene: TRBV29-1; len: 12; abundance: .; CDR3nt: TGCAGCGTTGGGGCTACTGGAAACACCATATATTTT; CDR3aa: CSVGATGNTIYF
d_gene: TRBD2; j_gene: TRBJ2-3; v_gene: TRBV29-1; len: 12; abundance: few; CDR3nt: TGCAGCTGGGCGGGGGTAACAGATACGCAGTATTTT; CDR3aa: CSWAGVTDTQYF
d_gene: .; j_gene: TRBJ1-1; v_gene: TRBV19; len: 14; abundance: .; CDR3nt: TGTGCCAGTAGTAGATTTTGGGATTCCACTGAAGCTTTCTTT; CDR3aa: CASSRFWDSTEAFF
d_gene: .; j_gene: TRBJ2-1; v_gene: TRBV3-1; len: 13; abundance: .; CDR3nt: TGTGCCAGCAGCCATGGGACCTACAATGAGCAGTTCTTC; CDR3aa: CASSHGTYNEQFF
d_gene: .; j_gene: TRBJ2-7; v_gene: TRBV20-1; len: 11; abundance: few; CDR3nt: TGCAGTGCGGGCAGGGCTCACGAGCAGTACTTC; CDR3aa: CSAGRAHEQYF
d_gene: .; j_gene: TRBJ2-7; v_gene: TRBV5-4; len: 13; abundance: .; CDR3nt: TGTGCCAGCAGCTACGACGGTTCCTACGAGCAGTACTTC; CDR3aa: CASSYDGSYEQYF
d_gene: .; j_gene: TRBJ2-2; v_gene: TRBV5-1; len: 16; abundance: once; CDR3nt: TGCGCCAGCAGCCGCGGGTCTCCTCCGAAAACCGGGGAGCTGTTTTTT; CDR3aa: CASSRGSPPKTGELFF
d_gene: .; j_gene: TRBJ1-4; v_gene: TRBV4-1; len: 15; abundance: .; CDR3nt: TGCGCCAGCAAGGGGGGGGCAAGGATTGGGGAAAAACTGTTTTTT; CDR3aa: CASKGGARIGEKLFF
d_gene: .; j_gene: TRBJ2-7; v_gene: TRBV7-6; len: 13; abundance: .; CDR3nt: TGTGCCAGCAGCTCGAAGGTAGGCTACGAGCAGTACTTC; CDR3aa: CASSSKVGYEQYF
d_gene: .; j_gene: TRBJ2-5; v_gene: TRBV6-6; len: 11; abundance: .; CDR3nt: TGTGCCAGCAAAAATCAAGAGACCCAGTACTTC; CDR3aa: CASKNQETQYF
d_gene: TRBD2; j_gene: TRBJ2-1; v_gene: TRBV7-9; len: 13; abundance: few; CDR3nt: TGTGCCAGCAGCTTCGGACTAGGGGCCGAGCAGTTCTTC; CDR3aa: CASSFGLGAEQFF
d_gene: .; j_gene: TRBJ2-7; v_gene: TRBV2; len: 11; abundance: few; CDR3nt: TGTGCCAGCAGAGAATTCTACGAGCAGTACTTC; CDR3aa: CASREFYEQYF